What follows are 30 T cell receptor beta chains derived from one specimen sequenced in a study of blood T cells in healthy people across ages. Primers used in a second PCR of about 7 to 12 cycles were a sample-barcoded 5' primer and a J-beta primer mix. MiXCR, run by TCRdb on the 5' RACE reads, gives a single entry per CDR3 protein. Of around 1.1 million distinct CDR3 sequences in the sample, more than 30% were seen once. Specimen: blood. These TCRs come from a young man in good health.

The chain has TRBV5-1 and TRBJ2-1, with 8 bases aligning to TRBD1. The CDR3 length is 14 residues. Germline trimming cut 4 bases from V and 5 bases from J; bases unmatched to any gene: 5. Germline lookup yields CDR1 SGHRS and CDR2 YFSETQ. The CDR3 is CASSPDRVNNEQFF. The CDR3 nucleotides read TGCGCCAGCAGCCCGGACAGGGTTAACAATGAGCAGTTCTTC. Supplemented by reference TRBV5-1 and TRBJ2-1, the full variable domain reads KAGVTQTPRYLIKTRGQQVTLSCSPISGHRSVSWYQQTPGQGLQFLFEYFSETQRNKGNFPGRFSGRQFSNSRSEMNVSTLELGDSALYLCASSPDRVNNEQFFGPGTRLTVL.

With respect to this clonotype: This clone may be a read error of a much larger clone one base away. The rearrangement joins TRBV7-9 to TRBJ1-4, with 7 bases identical to TRBD1. Germline V gene data show CDR1 as SEHNR and CDR2 as FQNEAQ (reference sequence). The CDR3 extends over 16 amino acids. CDR3 protein: CASSLGGGATNGKLFF. The CDR3, as DNA: TGTGCCAGCAGCTTAGGAGGGGGCGCAACTAATGGAAAACTGTTTTTT.

As concerns this clonotype: One junction end disagrees with the germline gene, perhaps due to a read error. This chain joins TRBV9 and TRBJ1-1; TRBD1 is a possible D gene (5 bases). This CDR3 has 15 residues. Germline CDR1 reads SGDLS; CDR2 reads YYNGEE. CDR3 coding DNA: TGTGCCGGCAGCGGGACGGACCATCCGAACACTGAAGCTTTCTTT. Its translation is CAGSGTDHPNTEAFF.

The chain has TRBV10-3 and TRBJ1-1, with a weak D call TRBD1 (6 bases). V lost 6 bases and J lost 4, with 18 bases in between. The CDR3 contains 15 residues. The germline gives CDR1 ENHRY, CDR2 SYGVKD. The CDR3, as DNA: TGTGCCATCAGCTCCACAGGGATGGGGACCACTGAAGCTTTCTTT. Translated: CAISSTGMGTTEAFF.

J is TRBJ2-7 and V is TRBV7-8; 7 positions match TRBD1. This CDR3 is 15 amino acids long. With 4 bases clipped from V and 0 bases from J, the junction kept 6 bases outside the gene matches. In germline, CDR1 is SGHVS, CDR2 FQNEAQ. The CDR3 bases are TGTGCCAGCAGCTCCGGGACAGCCGACTCCTACGAGCAGTACTTC. Translating gives CASSSGTADSYEQYF.

This clonotype was picked up a small number of times. The chain carries TRBV4-2 and TRBJ1-1; no firm D call. V gave up 0 bases and J gave up 2 bases, with 16 bases separating them. The CDR3 is 17 amino acids. The germline V gene encodes CDR1 LGHNA and CDR2 YNFKEQ. The CDR3, as DNA: TGTGCCAGCAGCCAAGATTTTCGGCAGCTTTCTAACACTGAAGCTTTCTTT. Its protein product is CASSQDFRQLSNTEAFF.

This clonotype was picked up a small number of times. The chain uses TRBV10-3 and TRBJ1-2; no clear D. The ends were cut back, 3 bases at V and 4 bases at J, with 15 bases in the middle. Germline-derived CDR1 and CDR2 are ENHRY and SYGVKD. The CDR3 extends over 15 amino acids. The CDR3 coding sequence is TGTGCCATCAGTGATAATCAGGCGGCAGCCTATGGCTACACCTTC. Translating gives CAISDNQAAAYGYTF.

This clonotype was counted many times. The chain combines TRBV21-1 with TRBJ1-5; the table's D call TRBD1 went unverified against the DNA. TRBV21-1 is a documented pseudogene. The CDR3 contains 15 residues. The CDR3 DNA follows: TGTGCCAGCAGGACACAGGGGATGAGAGGTCAGCCCCAGCATTTT. Translated: CASRTQGMRGQPQHF.

This clonotype came up many times. V and J are TRBV6-1 and TRBJ2-7, with D unclear. The CDR3 has 12 residues. The germline V and J ends were trimmed by 1 base and 6 bases, with 7 bases remaining between them. Germline V gene data show CDR1 as MNHNS and CDR2 as SASEGT. The CDR3 protein is CASSEGESEQYF. DNA of the CDR3: TGTGCCAGCAGTGAAGGGGAATCCGAGCAGTACTTC.

This clonotype was seen ten or more times. This rearrangement joins TRBV10-3 to TRBJ2-1; D is unclear. The CDR3 contains 13 residues. V lost 3 bases and J lost 4, with 7 bases in between. The V gene's germline CDR1 is ENHRY and CDR2 SYGVKD. The CDR3 sequence is CAISETTYNEQFF. CDR3 nucleotides: TGTGCCATCAGTGAAACTACTTACAATGAGCAGTTCTTC.

The chain couples TRBV5-5 to TRBJ1-2; D unclear. The CDR3 length is 13 residues. V lost 4 bases and J lost 0, with 7 bases in between. Per the germline V gene, CDR1 is SGHKS and CDR2 is YYEKEE (reference sequence). The CDR3 DNA follows: TGTGCCAGCAGCGTGAGGCCTAACTATGGCTACACCTTC. Encoded protein: CASSVRPNYGYTF.

There are a few counts of this clonotype. This chain connects TRBV12-3 or TRBV12-4 to TRBJ2-3; D is perhaps TRBD2 (6 bases). This CDR3 is built from 13 residues. The V end was cut by 7 bases, the J end by 6 bases, with 14 bases between. For the CDR3, the DNA is TGTGCCAGCACCCGGACCCTAGCGGATACGCAGTATTTT. Translated: CASTRTLADTQYF.

This clonotype was seen only once. The V call is TRBV6-5, the J call TRBJ2-1, with D possibly being TRBD1 (6 bases). Germline V gene data show CDR1 as MNHEY and CDR2 as SVGAGI. The V gene lost 4 bases and the J gene lost 2 bases, with 12 bases spanning the gap. CDR3 size: 15 residues. The CDR3 is CASSSVRGTYNEQFF. CDR3 sequence (DNA): TGTGCCAGCAGTTCAGTCAGGGGAACCTACAATGAGCAGTTCTTC.

The gene calls are TRBV4-3 and TRBJ2-1; no clear D. V shed 3 bases and J shed 0 bases, with 6 bases lying between them. Germline lookup yields CDR1 LGHNA and CDR2 YSLEER. The CDR3 runs to 14 residues. CDR3 DNA sequence: TGCGCCAGCAGCCAGTGGCACTCCTACAATGAGCAGTTCTTC. Translating it yields CASSQWHSYNEQFF.

This clonotype was counted only a few times. The chain carries TRBV30 and TRBJ2-5; no clear D gene. The CDR3 loop spans 11 amino acids. Germline-derived CDR1 and CDR2 are GTSNPN and SVGIG (reference sequence). For the CDR3, the DNA is TGTGCTCTCAGGCACCAAGAGACCCAGTACTTC. This gives the protein CALRHQETQYF.

The chain joins TRBV7-9 to TRBJ1-2; D not resolved. Looked up from germline, CDR1 is SEHNR and CDR2 is FQNEAQ (reference sequence). V was pared by 5 bases and J by 4 bases, with 14 bases between. The length of the CDR3 is 14 residues. The CDR3 DNA reads TGTGCCAGCAGCGTATCCTCGGGGATCTATGGCTACACCTTC. Protein: CASSVSSGIYGYTF.

This clonotype was seen only a few times. V is TRBV7-3 and J is TRBJ1-1; 9 positions match TRBD1. The CDR3 extends over 16 amino acids. CDR1 and CDR2 from the germline V gene are SGHTA and FQGTGA. The ends lost 1 base at V and 7 bases at J; junction bases unmatched: 10. The CDR3 coding sequence is TGTGCCAGCAGCTTAAAAACGAGACAGGGGGGAGATGAAGCTTTCTTT. Residues: CASSLKTRQGGDEAFF. Filled out from reference TRBV7-3 and TRBJ1-1, the complete variable domain reads GAGVSQTPSNKVTEKGKYVELRCDPISGHTALYWYRQSLGQGPEFLIYFQGTGAADDSGLPNDRFFAVRPEGSVSTLKIQRTERGDSAVYLCASSLKTRQGGDEAFFGQGTRLTVV.

The chain combines TRBV6-1 with TRBJ1-2; D is perhaps TRBD1 (6 bases). The CDR3 covers 16 residues. The V gene lost 3 bases and the J gene lost 8 bases, with 22 bases spanning the gap. The V gene's germline CDR1 is MNHNS and CDR2 SASEGT. Here the CDR3 reads CASSDKIRDTLRGYTF. The CDR3 bases are TGTGCCAGCAGTGACAAAATCCGGGACACCCTTAGGGGCTACACCTTC.

V usage is TRBV7-2 and J usage is TRBJ1-5; no clear D. The CDR3 consists of 14 residues. Germline values: CDR1 SGHTA, CDR2 FQGNSA. The V and J ends lost 2 bases and 5 bases respectively, with 10 bases between them. The chain's CDR3 is CASSLSVGDQPQHF. CDR3 bases: TGTGCCAGCAGCTTATCAGTGGGCGATCAGCCCCAGCATTTT.

V is TRBV7-2 and J is TRBJ1-2; tentatively, D is TRBD1 (5 bases). The CDR3 consists of 14 residues. V shed 4 bases and J shed 7 bases, with 16 bases lying between them. CDR1 SGHTA and CDR2 FQGNSA come from the germline V gene. The CDR3 region has the DNA TGTGCCAGCAGCTCGTTACCGGGACGGTCTGGCTACACCTTC. Its protein product is CASSSLPGRSGYTF.

In its sample, this clonotype was seen once. The J gene is TRBJ1-5, the V gene TRBV4-1; D call uncertain. Germline V gives CDR1 MGHRA, CDR2 YSYEKL. V gave up 0 bases and J gave up 3 bases, with 9 bases separating them. The CDR3 sequence is 15 residues long. Written as DNA, the CDR3 is TGCGCCAGCAGCCAAGATATCGCAGTCAATCAGCCCCAGCATTTT. Protein: CASSQDIAVNQPQHF.

The chain uses TRBV12-5 and TRBJ2-2, with D unclear. V dropped 1 base and J dropped 5 bases, with 2 bases sitting between them. Germline CDR1 LGHNT, CDR2 FRNRAP. The CDR3 is 12 amino acids. The CDR3 protein is CASGLETGELFF. The DNA of the CDR3 is TGTGCTAGTGGTTTGGAGACCGGGGAGCTGTTTTTT.

V is TRBV6-6 and J is TRBJ2-3; D ambiguous. The CDR3 is 14 amino acids. V shed 5 bases and J shed 3 bases, with 12 bases lying between them. Germline V gene sequence: CDR1 MNHNY, CDR2 SVGAGI (reference sequence). The CDR3 nucleotides read TGTGCCAGCAGTCCTCGCGGTGTAACAGATACGCAGTATTTT. Translating gives CASSPRGVTDTQYF.

The table lists this clonotype with a few counts. This sequence joins TRBV24-1 and TRBJ2-3; 7 nucleotides align to TRBD1. Trimming at V came to 4 bases and at J to 3 bases, leaving 6 bases not matched to a gene. This CDR3 has 15 amino acids. Per the germline V gene, CDR1 is KGHDR and CDR2 is SFDVKD. The DNA for the CDR3 is TGTGCCACCAGTGACCAGGGACAGATTACAGATACGCAGTATTTT. Its translation is CATSDQGQITDTQYF.

This clonotype was seen many times. The chain combines TRBV7-6 with TRBJ2-3; no clear D gene. V was cut by 0 bases and J by 2 bases, with 3 bases left in between. Germline CDR1 is SGHVS and CDR2 is FNYEAQ. This CDR3 contains 13 residues. Written as DNA, the CDR3 is TGTGCCAGCAGCTTAGCTCTCACAGATACGCAGTATTTT. Amino acids: CASSLALTDTQYF.

The CDR3 DNA sequence: TGTGCCAGCAGTTACAATGGGGATTTGGAGCAGCCCCAGCATTTT. This translates into CASSYNGDLEQPQHF. The genes are TRBV6-6 and TRBJ1-5; no reliable D call. Trimming removed 2 bases at V and 7 bases at J, with 15 bases between. The CDR3 loop spans 15 amino acids. Germline CDR1 is MNHNY and CDR2 is SVGAGI (reference sequence).

J is TRBJ2-5 and V is TRBV5-1; D not resolved. The CDR3 loop spans 15 amino acids. In germline, CDR1 is SGHRS, CDR2 YFSETQ. The V end lost 3 bases, the J end lost 11 bases, and 23 bases lay between the germline ends. In nucleotides, the CDR3 is TGCGCCAGCAGCTCCGGAAGGGTGTTCTATGATGAGCAGTACTTC. Protein product: CASSSGRVFYDEQYF.

The chain is built from TRBV2 and TRBJ1-5; 9 bases match TRBD1. This CDR3 region has 15 residues. Germline V gives CDR1 SNHLY, CDR2 FYNNEI. V shed 3 bases, J shed 7 bases, and the junction held 7 bases outside the gene matches. CDR3 sequence reads: CASSDPDRGRQPQHF. The CDR3 nucleotides read TGTGCCAGCAGTGACCCGGACAGGGGCCGGCAGCCCCAGCATTTT.

This clonotype was seen a handful of times. The genes are TRBV2 and TRBJ1-1, with D possibly matching TRBD1 (6 bases). This CDR3 has 14 residues. The V gene lost 6 bases and the J gene lost 3 bases, with 14 bases spanning the gap. CDR1 and CDR2 (germline): SNHLY, FYNNEI. The CDR3 spells CASRKTGFDTEAFF. The CDR3 DNA is TGTGCCAGCAGGAAAACAGGGTTTGACACTGAAGCTTTCTTT.

The V gene is TRBV20-1, the J gene TRBJ1-1; 7 nucleotides match TRBD1. The CDR3 covers 15 residues. The junction had 9 bases not matched to a gene; V was cut back by 3 bases and J by 2 bases. Germline lookup yields CDR1 DFQATT and CDR2 SNEGSKA (reference sequence). As DNA, the CDR3 is TGCAGTGCTAGTTTTTCGGGGACAGCCAACACTGAAGCTTTCTTT. Translation gives CSASFSGTANTEAFF.